This TCR beta chain stems from a study of CD8 T cells in Susac syndrome. Patients with stable or active relapsing-remitting disease, all of them treatment-naive, made up the multiple sclerosis controls. TEMRA cells were enriched by FACS, while CD8+ and CD4+ T cells were obtained through a negative isolation that was performed magnetically. Trimming took 4 bases from V and 7 from J, leaving 19 bases between them. Germline-derived CDR1 and CDR2 are GTSNPN and SVGIG (reference sequence). This CDR3 is built from 15 residues. The RNA input was about 0.45 to 1 ug, and it was reverse transcribed with random hexamers. Each CDR3 protein is one row after TCRdb ran MiXCR on the immunoSEQ multiplex PCR reads. The data hold about 200,000 distinct CDR3 sequences, with 90% to 95% observed a single time.

Sequenced sample: CD4+ T cells from PBMCs. V and J are TRBV30 and TRBJ2-2, with a weak D call TRBD2 (5 bases). This clonotype was obtained from a human donor with multiple sclerosis. CDR3 region: CAWNLDSLTSGELFF. The DNA of the CDR3 is TGTGCCTGGAATCTGGACTCCCTGACCAGCGGGGAGCTGTTTTTT.